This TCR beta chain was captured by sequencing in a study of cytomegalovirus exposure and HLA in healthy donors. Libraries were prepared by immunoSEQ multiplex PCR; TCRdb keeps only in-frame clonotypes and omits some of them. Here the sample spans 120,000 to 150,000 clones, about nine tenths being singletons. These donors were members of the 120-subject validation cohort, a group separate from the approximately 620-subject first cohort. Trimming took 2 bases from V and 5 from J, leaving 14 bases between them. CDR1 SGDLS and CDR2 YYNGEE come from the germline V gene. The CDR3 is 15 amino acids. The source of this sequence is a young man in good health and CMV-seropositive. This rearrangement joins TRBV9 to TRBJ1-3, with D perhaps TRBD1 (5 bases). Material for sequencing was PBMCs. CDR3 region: CASSVNGQTRNTIYF. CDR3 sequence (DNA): TGTGCCAGCAGCGTTAACGGACAAACGCGAAACACCATATATTTT.